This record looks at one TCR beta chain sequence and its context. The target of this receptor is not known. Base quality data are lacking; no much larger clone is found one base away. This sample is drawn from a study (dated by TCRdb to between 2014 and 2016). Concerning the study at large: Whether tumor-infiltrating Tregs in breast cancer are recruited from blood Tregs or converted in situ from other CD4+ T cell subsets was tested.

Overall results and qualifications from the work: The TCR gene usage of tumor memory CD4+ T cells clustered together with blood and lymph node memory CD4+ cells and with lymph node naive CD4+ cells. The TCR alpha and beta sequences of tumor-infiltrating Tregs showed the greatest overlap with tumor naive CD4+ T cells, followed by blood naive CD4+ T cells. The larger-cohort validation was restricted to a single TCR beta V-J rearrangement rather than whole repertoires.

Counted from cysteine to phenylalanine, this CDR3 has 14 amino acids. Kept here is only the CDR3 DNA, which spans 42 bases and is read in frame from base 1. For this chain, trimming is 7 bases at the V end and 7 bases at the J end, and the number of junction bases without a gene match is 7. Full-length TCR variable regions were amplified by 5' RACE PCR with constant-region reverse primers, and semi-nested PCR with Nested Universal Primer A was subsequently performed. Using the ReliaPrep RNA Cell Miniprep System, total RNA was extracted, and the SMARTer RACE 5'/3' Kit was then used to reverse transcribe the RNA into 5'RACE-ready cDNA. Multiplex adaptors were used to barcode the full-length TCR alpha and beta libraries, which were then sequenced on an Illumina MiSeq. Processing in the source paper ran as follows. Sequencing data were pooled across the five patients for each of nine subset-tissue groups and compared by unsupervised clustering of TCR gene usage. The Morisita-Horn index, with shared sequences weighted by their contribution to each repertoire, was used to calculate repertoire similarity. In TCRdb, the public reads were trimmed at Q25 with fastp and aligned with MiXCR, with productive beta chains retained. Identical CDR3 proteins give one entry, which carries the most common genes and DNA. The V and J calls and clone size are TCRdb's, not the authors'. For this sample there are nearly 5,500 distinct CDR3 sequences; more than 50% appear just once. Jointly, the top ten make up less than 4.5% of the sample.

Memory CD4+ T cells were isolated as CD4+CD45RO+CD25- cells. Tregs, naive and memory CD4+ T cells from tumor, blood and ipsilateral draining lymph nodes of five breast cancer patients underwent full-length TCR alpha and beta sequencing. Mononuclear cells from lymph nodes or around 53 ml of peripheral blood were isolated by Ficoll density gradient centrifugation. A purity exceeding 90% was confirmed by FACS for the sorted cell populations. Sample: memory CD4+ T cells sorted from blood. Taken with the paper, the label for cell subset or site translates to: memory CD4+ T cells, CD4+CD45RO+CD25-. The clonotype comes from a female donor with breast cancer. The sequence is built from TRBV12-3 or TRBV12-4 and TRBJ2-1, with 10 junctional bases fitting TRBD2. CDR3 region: CASILGLAANEQFF. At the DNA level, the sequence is TGTGCCAGCATCCTAGGACTAGCGGCTAATGAGCAGTTCTTC.